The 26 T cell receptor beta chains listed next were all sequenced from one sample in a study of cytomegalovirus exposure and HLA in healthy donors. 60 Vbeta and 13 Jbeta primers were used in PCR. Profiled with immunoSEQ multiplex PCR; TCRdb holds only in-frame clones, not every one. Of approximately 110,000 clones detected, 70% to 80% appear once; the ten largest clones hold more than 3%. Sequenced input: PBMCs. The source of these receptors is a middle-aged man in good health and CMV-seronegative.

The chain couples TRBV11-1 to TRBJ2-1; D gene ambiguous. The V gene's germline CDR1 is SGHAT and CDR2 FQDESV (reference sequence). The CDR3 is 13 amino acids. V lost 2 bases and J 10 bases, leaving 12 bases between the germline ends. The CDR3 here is CASSLTPSHEQFF. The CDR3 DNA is TGTGCCAGCAGCTTAACTCCTTCCCACGAGCAGTTCTTC.

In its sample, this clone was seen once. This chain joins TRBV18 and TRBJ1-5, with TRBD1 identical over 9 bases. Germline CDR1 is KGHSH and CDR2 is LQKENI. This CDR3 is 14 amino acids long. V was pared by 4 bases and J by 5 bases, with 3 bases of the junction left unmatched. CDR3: CASSRTGGYQPQHF. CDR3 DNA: TGTGCCAGCTCACGAACAGGGGGCTATCAGCCCCAGCATTTT.

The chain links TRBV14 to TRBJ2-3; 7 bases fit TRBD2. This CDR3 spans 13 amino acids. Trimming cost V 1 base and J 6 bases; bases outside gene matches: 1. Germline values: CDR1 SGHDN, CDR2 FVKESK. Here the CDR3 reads CASSQGSGDTQYF. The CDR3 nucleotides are TGTGCCAGCAGCCAAGGTAGCGGGGATACGCAGTATTTT.

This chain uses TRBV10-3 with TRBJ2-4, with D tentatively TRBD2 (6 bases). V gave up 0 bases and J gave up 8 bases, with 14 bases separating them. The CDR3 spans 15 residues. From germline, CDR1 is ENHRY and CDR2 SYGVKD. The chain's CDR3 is CAISESDGGVDIQYF. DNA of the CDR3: TGTGCCATCAGTGAGTCGGATGGCGGGGTGGACATTCAGTACTTC.

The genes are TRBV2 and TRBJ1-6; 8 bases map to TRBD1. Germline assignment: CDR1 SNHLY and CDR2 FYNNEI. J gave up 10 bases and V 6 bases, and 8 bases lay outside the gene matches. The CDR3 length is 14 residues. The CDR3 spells CASRGTGNGSPLHF. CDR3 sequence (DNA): TGTGCCAGCAGAGGGACAGGTAATGGCTCACCCCTCCACTTT. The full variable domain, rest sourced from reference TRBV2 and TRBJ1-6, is EPEVTQTPSHQVTQMGQEVILRCVPISNHLYFYWYRQILGQKVEFLVSFYNNEISEKSEIFDDQFSVERPDGSNFTLKIRSTKLEDSAMYFCASRGTGNGSPLHFGNGTRLTVT.

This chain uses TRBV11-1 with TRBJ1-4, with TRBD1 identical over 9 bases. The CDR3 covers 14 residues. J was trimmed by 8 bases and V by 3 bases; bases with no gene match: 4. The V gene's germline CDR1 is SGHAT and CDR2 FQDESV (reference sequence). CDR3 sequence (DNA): TGTGCCAGCAGCTTCGGGACAGGGCACGAAAAACTGTTTTTT. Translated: CASSFGTGHEKLFF.

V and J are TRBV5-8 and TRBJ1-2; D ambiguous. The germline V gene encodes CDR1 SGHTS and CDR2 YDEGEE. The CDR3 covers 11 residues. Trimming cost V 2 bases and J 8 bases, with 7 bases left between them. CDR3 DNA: TGTGCCAGCAGCTTCCGACAAGGCTACACCTTC. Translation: CASSFRQGYTF.

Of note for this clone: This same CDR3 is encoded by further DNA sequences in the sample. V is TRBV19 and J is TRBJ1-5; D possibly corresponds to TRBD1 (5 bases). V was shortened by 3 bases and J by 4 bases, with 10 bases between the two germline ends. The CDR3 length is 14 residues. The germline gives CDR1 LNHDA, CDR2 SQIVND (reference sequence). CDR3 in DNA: TGTGCCAGTAGTATGGGGCAGTCTAATCAGCCCCAGCATTTT. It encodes CASSMGQSNQPQHF.

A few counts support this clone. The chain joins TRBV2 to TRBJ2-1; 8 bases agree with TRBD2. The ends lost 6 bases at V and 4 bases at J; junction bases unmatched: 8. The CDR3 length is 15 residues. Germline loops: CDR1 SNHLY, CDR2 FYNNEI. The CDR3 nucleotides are TGTGCCAGCAGGGACCCCGGGGGGGTTTACAATGAGCAGTTCTTC. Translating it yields CASRDPGGVYNEQFF.

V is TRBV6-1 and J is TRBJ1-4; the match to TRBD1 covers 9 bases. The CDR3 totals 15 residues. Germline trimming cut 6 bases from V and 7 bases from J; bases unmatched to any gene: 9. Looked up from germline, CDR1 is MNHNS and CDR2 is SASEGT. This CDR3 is CASSYGTGKIEKLFF. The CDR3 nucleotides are TGTGCCAGCAGCTACGGGACAGGGAAAATTGAAAAACTGTTTTTT.

The CDR3 DNA sequence: TGTGCCAGCACCCCAGGGACAGGTCGAGAAGGCTACACCTTC. It codes for CASTPGTGREGYTF. The V gene is TRBV6-1, the J gene TRBJ1-2; TRBD1 agrees at 8 bases. The V and J ends lost 7 bases and 8 bases, in that order; junction bases with no gene match: 12. Germline V gene data show CDR1 as MNHNS and CDR2 as SASEGT. The CDR3 sequence is 14 residues long.

CDR3 loop: CASSLPGHPNTGELFF. CDR3 bases: TGCGCCAGCAGCCTCCCAGGACATCCTAACACCGGGGAGCTGTTTTTT. The rearrangement joins TRBV4-1 to TRBJ2-2; weak D call: TRBD1 (5 bases). Trimming shortened V by 4 bases and J by 2 bases, and 14 bases separated the two germline ends. In germline, CDR1 is MGHRA, CDR2 YSYEKL. This CDR3 is built from 16 residues.

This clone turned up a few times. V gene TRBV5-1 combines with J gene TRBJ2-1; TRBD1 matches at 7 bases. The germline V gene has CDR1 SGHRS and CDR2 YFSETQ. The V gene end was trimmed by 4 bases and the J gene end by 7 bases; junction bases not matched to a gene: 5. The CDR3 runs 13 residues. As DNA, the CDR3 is TGCGCCAGCAGCCGCTCCAGGGGGAATGAGCAGTTCTTC. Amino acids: CASSRSRGNEQFF.

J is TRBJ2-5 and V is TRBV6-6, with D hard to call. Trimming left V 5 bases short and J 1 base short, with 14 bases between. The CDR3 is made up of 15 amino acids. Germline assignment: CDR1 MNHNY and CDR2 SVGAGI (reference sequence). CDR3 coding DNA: TGTGCCAGCAGTGACGCGGCGAAAATCCAAGAGACCCAGTACTTC. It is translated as CASSDAAKIQETQYF.

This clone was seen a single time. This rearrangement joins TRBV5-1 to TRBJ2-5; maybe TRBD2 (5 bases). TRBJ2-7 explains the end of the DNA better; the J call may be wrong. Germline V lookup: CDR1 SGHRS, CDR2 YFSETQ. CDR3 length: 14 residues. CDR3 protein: CASTPGKETYEQYF. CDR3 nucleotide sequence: TGCGCCAGCACCCCCGGGAAGGAGACCTACGAGCAGTACTTC.

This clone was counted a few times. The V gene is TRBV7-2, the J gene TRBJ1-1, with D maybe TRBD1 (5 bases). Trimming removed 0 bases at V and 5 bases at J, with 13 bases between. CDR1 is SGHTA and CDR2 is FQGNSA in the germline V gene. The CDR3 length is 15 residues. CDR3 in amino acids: CASSLARPGRTEAFF. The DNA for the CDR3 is TGTGCCAGCAGCTTAGCGCGTCCAGGGAGGACTGAAGCTTTCTTT.

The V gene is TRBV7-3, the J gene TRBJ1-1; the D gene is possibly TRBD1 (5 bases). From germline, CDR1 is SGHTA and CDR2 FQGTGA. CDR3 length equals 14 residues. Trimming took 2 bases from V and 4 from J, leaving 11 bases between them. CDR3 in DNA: TGTGCCAGCAGCTTACTTCAGGGTTCCACTGAAGCTTTCTTT. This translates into CASSLLQGSTEAFF.

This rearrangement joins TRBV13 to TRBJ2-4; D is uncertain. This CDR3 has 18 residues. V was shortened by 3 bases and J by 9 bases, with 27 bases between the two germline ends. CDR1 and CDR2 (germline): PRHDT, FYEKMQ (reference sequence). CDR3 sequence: CASSFTSRVADSRPIQYF. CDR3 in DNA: TGTGCCAGCAGCTTCACAAGCCGGGTGGCCGACTCTAGGCCCATTCAGTACTTC.

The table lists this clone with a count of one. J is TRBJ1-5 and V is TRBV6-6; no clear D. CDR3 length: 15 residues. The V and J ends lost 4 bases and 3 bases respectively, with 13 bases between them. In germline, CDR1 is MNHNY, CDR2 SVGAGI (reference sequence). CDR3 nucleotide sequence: TGTGCCAGCAGTTCCCCAGCAGCGAACAATCAGCCCCAGCATTTT. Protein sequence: CASSSPAANNQPQHF.

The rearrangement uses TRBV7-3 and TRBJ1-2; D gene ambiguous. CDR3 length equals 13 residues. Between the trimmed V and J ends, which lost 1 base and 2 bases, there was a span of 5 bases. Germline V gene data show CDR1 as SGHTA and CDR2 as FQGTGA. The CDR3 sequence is CASSLRQNYGYTF. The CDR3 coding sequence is TGTGCCAGCAGCTTAAGGCAGAACTATGGCTACACCTTC.

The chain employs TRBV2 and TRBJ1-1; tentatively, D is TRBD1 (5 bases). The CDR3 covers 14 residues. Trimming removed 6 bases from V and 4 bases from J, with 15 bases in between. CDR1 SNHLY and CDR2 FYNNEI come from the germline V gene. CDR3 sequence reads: CASSPGRGRTEAFF. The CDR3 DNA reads TGTGCCAGCAGCCCAGGAAGGGGTCGCACTGAAGCTTTCTTT.

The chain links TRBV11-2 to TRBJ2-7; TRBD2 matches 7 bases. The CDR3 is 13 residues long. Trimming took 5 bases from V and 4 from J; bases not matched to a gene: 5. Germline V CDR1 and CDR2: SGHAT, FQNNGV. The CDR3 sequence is CASSLGGDYEQYF. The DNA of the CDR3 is TGTGCCAGCAGCCTGGGGGGGGATTACGAGCAGTACTTC.

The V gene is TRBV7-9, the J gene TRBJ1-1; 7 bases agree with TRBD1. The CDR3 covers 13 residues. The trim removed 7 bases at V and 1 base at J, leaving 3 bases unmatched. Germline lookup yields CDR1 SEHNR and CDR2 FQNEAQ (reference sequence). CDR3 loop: CASTGTANTEAFF. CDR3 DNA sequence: TGTGCCAGCACCGGGACAGCGAACACTGAAGCTTTCTTT.

In nucleotides, the CDR3 is TGCAGCGTTATACAACAGGGGAAGTTGGATACGCAGTATTTT. This sequence encodes CSVIQQGKLDTQYF. This sequence joins TRBV29-1 and TRBJ2-3, with TRBD1 identical over 7 bases. CDR1 and CDR2 (germline): SQVTM, ANQGSEA. The length of the CDR3 is 14 residues. The J segment lost 6 bases and the V segment lost 5 bases, leaving 11 bases of the junction unmatched.

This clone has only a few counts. The CDR3 DNA reads TGTGCCAGCAGCCCAAACGGACAGATCACAGATACGCAGTATTTT. Translated: CASSPNGQITDTQYF. The rearrangement uses TRBV5-6 and TRBJ2-3; D is perhaps TRBD1 (6 bases). The CDR3 is 15 residues long. Germline CDR1 reads SGHDT; CDR2 reads YYEEEE. Trimming stripped 4 bases from V and 2 bases from J, with 14 bases between. Drawing the rest from reference TRBV5-6 and TRBJ2-3, the complete variable domain is DAGVTQSPTHLIKTRGQQVTLRCSPKSGHDTVSWYQQALGQGPQFIFQYYEEEERQRGNFPDRFSGHQFPNYSSELNVNALLLGDSALYLCASSPNGQITDTQYFGPGTRLTVL.

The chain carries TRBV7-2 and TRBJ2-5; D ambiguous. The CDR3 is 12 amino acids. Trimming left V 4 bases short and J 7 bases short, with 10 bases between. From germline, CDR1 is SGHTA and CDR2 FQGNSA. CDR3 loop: CASSSPGGTQYF. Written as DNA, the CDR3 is TGTGCCAGCAGCTCCCCCGGTGGGACCCAGTACTTC. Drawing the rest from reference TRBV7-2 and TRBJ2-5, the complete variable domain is GAGVSQSPSNKVTEKGKDVELRCDPISGHTALYWYRQSLGQGLEFLIYFQGNSAPDKSGLPSDRFSAERTGGSVSTLTIQRTQQEDSAVYLCASSSPGGTQYFGPGTRLLVL.